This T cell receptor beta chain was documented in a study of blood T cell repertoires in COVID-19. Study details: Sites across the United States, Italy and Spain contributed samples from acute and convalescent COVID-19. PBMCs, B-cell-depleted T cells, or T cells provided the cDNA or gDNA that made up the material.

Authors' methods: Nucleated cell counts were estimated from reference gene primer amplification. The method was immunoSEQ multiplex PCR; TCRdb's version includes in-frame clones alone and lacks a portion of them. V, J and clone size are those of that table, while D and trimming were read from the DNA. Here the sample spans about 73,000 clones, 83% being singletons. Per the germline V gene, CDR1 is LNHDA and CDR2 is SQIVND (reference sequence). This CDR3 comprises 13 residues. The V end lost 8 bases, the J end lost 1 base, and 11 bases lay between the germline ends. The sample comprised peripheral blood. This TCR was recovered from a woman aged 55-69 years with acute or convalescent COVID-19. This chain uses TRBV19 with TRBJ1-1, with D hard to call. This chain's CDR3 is CASATVGNTEAFF. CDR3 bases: TGTGCCAGTGCTACAGTAGGGAACACTGAAGCTTTCTTT.